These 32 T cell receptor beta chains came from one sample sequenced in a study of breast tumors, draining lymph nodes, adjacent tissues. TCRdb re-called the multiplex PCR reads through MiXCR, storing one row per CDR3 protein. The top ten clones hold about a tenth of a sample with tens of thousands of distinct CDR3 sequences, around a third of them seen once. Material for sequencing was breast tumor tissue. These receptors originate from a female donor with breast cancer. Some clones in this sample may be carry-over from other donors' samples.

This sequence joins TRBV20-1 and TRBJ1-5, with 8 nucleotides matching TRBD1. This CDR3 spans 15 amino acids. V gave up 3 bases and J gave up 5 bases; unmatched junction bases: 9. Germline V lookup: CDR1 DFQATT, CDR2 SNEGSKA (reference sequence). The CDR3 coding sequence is TGCAGTGCTAGGTCGCTCGGGACAGGTCATCAGCCCCAGCATTTT. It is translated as CSARSLGTGHQPQHF.

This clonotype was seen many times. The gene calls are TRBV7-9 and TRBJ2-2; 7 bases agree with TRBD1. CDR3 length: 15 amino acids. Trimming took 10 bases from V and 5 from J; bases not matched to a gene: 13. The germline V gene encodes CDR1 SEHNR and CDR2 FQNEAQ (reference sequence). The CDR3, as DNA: TGTGCCACCCCTCAGACGACAGGGTATACCGGGGAGCTGTTTTTT. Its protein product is CATPQTTGYTGELFF.

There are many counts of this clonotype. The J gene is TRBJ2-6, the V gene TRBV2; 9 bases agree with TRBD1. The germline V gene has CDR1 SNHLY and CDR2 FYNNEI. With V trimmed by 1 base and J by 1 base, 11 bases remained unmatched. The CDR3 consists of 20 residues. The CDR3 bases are TGTGCCAGCAGTGAAGTTTTTGGGACAGGGCTTTCTTCTGGGGCCAACGTCCTGACTTTC. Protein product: CASSEVFGTGLSSGANVLTF.

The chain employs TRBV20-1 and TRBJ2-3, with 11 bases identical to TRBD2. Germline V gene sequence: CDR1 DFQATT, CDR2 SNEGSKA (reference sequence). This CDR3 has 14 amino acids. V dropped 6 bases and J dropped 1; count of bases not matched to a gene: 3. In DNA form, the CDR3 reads TGCAGTGCAGGACTAGCGGGCGGCACAGATACGCAGTATTTT. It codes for CSAGLAGGTDTQYF.

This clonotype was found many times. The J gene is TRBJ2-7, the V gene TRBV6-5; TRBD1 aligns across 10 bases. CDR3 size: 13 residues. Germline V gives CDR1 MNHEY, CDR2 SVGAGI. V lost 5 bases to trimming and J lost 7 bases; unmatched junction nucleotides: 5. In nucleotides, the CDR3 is TGTGCCAGCAGTGGGGGACAGGGGAGAGAGCAGTACTTC. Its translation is CASSGGQGREQYF.

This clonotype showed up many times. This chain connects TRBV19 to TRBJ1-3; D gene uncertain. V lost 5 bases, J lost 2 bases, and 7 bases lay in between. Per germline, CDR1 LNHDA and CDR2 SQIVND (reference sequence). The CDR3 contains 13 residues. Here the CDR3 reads CASSLGAGNTIYF. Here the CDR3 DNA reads TGTGCCAGTAGTCTAGGCGCTGGAAACACCATATATTTT.

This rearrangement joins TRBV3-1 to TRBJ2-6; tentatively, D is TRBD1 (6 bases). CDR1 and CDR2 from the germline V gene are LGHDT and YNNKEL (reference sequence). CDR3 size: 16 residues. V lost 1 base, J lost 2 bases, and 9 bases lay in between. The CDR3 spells CASSQAGDTGANVLTF. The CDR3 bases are TGTGCCAGCAGCCAAGCAGGGGACACTGGGGCCAACGTCCTGACTTTC.

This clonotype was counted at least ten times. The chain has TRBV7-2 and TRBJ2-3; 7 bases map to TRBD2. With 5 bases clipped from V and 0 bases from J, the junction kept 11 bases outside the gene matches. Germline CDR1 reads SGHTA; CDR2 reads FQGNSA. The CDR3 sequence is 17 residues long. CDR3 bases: TGTGCCAGCAGCCTTGGGGCGGGGGTGTCTAGCACAGATACGCAGTATTTT. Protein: CASSLGAGVSSTDTQYF.

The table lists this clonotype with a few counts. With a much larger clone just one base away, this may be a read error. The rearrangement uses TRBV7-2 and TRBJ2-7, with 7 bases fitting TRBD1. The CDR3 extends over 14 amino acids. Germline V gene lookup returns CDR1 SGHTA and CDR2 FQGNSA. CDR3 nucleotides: TGTGCCAGCAGCTGGGGACAGAATTACTACGGGCAGTACTTC. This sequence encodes CASSWGQNYYGQYF. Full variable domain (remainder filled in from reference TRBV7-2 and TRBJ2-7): GAGVSQSPSNKVTEKGKDVELRCDPISGHTALYWYRQSLGQGLEFLIYFQGNSAPDKSGLPSDRFSAERTGGSVSTLTIQRTQQEDSAVYLCASSWGQNYYGQYFGPGTRLTVT.

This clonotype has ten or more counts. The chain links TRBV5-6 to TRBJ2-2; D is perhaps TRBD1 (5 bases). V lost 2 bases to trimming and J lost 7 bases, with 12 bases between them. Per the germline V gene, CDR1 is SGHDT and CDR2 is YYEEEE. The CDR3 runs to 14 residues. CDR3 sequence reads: CASSLGARHGELFF. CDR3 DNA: TGTGCCAGCAGCTTAGGGGCGCGCCACGGGGAGCTGTTTTTT.

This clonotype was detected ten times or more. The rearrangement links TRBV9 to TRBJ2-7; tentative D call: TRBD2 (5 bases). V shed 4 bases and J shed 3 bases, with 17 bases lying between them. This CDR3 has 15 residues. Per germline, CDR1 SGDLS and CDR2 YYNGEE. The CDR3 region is CASSPQRGNNYEQYF. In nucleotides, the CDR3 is TGTGCCAGCAGCCCCCAGAGAGGGAATAACTACGAGCAGTACTTC.

In DNA, the CDR3 is TGTGCCAGCAGCTTAGCGCCCGAGCTGGAGACCCAGTACTTC. Translated: CASSLAPELETQYF. V is TRBV7-6 and J is TRBJ2-5, with no clear D. V lost 0 bases and J lost 5, with 10 bases in between. The CDR3 has 14 amino acids. Germline V gene data show CDR1 as SGHVS and CDR2 as FNYEAQ.

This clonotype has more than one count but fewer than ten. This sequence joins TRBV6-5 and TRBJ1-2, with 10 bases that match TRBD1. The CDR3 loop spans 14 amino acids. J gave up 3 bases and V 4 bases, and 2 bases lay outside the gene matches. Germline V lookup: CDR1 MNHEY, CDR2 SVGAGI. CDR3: CASSSTGGYYGYTF. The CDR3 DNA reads TGTGCCAGCAGTTCGACAGGGGGCTACTATGGCTACACCTTC.

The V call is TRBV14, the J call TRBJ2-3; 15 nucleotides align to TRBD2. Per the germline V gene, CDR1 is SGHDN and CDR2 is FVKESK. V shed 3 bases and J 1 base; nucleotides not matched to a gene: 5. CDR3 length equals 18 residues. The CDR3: CASSQGLAGGPCTDTQYF. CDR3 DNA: TGTGCCAGCAGCCAGGGACTAGCGGGAGGTCCCTGCACAGATACGCAGTATTTT. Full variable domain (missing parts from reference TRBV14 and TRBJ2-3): EAGVTQFPSHSVIEKGQTVTLRCDPISGHDNLYWYRRVMGKEIKFLLHFVKESKQDESGMPNNRFLAERTGGTYSTLKVQPAELEDSGVYFCASSQGLAGGPCTDTQYFGPGTRLTVL.

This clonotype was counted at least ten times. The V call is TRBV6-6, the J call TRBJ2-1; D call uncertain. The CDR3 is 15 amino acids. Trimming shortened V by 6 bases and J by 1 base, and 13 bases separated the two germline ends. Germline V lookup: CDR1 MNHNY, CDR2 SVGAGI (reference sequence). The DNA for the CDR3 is TGTGCCAGCAGCTTTCCGGCTCTTTCCTACAATGAGCAGTTCTTC. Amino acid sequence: CASSFPALSYNEQFF.

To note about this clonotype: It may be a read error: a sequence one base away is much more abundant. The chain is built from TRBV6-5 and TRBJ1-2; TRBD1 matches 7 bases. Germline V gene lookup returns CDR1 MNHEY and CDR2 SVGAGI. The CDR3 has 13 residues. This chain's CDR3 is CAGRRTGWGGYTF. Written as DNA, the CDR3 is TGTGCCGGCAGAAGGACAGGTTGGGGTGGCTACACCTTC.

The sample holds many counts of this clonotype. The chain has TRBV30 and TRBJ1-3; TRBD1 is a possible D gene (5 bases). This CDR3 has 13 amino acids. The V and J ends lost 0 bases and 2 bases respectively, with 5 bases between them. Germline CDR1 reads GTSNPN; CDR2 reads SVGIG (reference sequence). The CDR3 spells CAWSVQAGNTIYF. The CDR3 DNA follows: TGTGCCTGGAGTGTACAGGCTGGAAACACCATATATTTT.

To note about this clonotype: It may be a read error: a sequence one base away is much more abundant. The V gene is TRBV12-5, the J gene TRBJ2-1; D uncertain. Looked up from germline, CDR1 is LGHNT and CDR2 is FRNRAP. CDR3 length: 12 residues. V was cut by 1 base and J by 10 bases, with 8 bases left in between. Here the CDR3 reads CASGLAPFEQFF. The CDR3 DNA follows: TGTGCTAGTGGTTTGGCGCCCTTCGAGCAGTTCTTC.

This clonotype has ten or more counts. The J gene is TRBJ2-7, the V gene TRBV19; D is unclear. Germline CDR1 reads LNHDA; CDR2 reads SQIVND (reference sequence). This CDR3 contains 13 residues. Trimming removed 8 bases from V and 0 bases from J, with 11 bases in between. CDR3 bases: TGTGCCAGTCGCGATGCAAGCTCCTACGAGCAGTACTTC. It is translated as CASRDASSYEQYF.

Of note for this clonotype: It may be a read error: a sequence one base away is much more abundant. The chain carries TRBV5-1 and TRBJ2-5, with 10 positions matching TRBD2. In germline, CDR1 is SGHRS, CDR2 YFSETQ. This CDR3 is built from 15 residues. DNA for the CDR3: TGCGCCAGCCGCCAAGCGGGAGGGCTGGCAGAGTCCCAGTACTTC. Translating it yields CASRQAGGLAESQYF.

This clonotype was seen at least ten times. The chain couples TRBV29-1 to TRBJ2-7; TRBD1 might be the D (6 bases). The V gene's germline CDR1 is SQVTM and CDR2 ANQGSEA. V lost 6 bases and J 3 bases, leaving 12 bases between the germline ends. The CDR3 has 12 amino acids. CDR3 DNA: TGCAGCGTACAGGGTTGGGGCTACGAGCAGTACTTC. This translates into CSVQGWGYEQYF.

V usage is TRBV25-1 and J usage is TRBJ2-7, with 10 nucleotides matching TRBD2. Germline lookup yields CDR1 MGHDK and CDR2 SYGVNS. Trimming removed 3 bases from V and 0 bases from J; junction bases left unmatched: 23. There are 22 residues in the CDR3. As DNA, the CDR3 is TGTGCCAGCAGTGATTCCAGGGGGCGGGGGGGACTAGCGAAAAAGGGCTCCTACGAGCAGTACTTC. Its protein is CASSDSRGRGGLAKKGSYEQYF.

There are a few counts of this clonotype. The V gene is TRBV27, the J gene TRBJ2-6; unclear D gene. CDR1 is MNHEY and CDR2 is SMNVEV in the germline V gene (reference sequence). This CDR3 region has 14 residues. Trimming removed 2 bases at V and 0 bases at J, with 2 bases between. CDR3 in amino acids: CASSLRSGANVLTF. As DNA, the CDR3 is TGTGCCAGCAGTTTACGCTCTGGGGCCAACGTCCTGACTTTC.

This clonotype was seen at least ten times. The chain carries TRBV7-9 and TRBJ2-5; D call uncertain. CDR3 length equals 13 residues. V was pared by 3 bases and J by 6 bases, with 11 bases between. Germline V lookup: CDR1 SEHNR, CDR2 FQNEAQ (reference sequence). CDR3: CASSFVDGQTQYF. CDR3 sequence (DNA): TGTGCCAGCAGCTTCGTCGACGGCCAGACCCAGTACTTC. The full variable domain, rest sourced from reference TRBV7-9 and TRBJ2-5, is DTGVSQNPRHKITKRGQNVTFRCDPISEHNRLYWYRQTLGQGPEFLTYFQNEAQLEKSRLLSDRFSAERPKGSFSTLEIQRTEQGDSAMYLCASSFVDGQTQYFGPGTRLLVL.

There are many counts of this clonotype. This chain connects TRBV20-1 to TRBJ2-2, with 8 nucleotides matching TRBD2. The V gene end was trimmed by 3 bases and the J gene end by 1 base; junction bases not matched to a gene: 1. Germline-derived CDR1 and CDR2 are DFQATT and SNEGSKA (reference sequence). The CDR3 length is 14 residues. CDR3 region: CSARAGGNTGELFF. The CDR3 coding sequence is TGCAGTGCTAGGGCGGGAGGGAACACCGGGGAGCTGTTTTTT.

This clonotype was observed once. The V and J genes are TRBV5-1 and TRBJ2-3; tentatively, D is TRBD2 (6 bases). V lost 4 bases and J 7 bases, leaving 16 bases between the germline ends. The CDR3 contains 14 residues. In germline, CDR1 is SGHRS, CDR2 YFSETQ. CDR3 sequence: CASSPGVGGHTQYF. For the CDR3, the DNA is TGCGCCAGCAGCCCTGGGGTGGGGGGACATACGCAGTATTTT.

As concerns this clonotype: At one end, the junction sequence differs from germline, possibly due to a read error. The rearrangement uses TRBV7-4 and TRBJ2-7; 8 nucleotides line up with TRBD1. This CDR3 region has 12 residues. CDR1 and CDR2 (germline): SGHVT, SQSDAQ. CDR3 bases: TGCGCCAGTACGACAGGGGTCCCCGAGCAGTACTTC. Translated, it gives CASTTGVPEQYF.

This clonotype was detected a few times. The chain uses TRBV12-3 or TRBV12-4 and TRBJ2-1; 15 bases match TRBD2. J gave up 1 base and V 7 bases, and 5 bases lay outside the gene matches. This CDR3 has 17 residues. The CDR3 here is CASTKGTSGRSYNEQFF. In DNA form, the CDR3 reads TGTGCCAGCACCAAAGGGACTAGCGGGAGGTCCTACAATGAGCAGTTCTTC.

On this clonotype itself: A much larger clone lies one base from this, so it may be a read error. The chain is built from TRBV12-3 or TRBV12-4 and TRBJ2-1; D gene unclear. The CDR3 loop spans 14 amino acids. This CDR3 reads CASSSNRAYSEQFF. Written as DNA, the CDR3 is TGTGCCAGCAGCTCCAACAGAGCCTACAGTGAGCAGTTCTTC.

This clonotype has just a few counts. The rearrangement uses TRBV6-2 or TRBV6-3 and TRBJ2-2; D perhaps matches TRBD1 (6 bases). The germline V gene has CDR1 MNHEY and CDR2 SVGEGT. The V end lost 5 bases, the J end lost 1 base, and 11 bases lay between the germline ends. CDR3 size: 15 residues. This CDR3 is CASSRGGGNTGELFF. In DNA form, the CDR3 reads TGTGCCAGCAGTCGAGGGGGTGGGAACACCGGGGAGCTGTTTTTT.

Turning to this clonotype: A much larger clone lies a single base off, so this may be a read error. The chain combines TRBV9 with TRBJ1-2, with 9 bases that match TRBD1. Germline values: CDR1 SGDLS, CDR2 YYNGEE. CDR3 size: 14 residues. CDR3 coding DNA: TGTGCCGGCAGCGTAGGGGACAGGGTAGGTGGCTACACCTTC. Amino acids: CAGSVGDRVGGYTF. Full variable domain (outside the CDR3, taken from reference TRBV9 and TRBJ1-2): DSGVTQTPKHLITATGQRVTLRCSPRSGDLSVYWYQQSLDQGLQFLIQYYNGEERAKGNILERFSAQQFPDLHSELNLSSLELGDSALYFCAGSVGDRVGGYTFGSGTRLTVV.

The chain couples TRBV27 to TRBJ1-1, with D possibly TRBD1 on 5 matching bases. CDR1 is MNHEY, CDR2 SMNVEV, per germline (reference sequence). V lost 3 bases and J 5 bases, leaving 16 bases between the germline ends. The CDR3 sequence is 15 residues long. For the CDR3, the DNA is TGTGCCAGCAGTTTTTTTGGGGCTGGGGCAACTGAAGCTTTCTTT. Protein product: CASSFFGAGATEAFF.